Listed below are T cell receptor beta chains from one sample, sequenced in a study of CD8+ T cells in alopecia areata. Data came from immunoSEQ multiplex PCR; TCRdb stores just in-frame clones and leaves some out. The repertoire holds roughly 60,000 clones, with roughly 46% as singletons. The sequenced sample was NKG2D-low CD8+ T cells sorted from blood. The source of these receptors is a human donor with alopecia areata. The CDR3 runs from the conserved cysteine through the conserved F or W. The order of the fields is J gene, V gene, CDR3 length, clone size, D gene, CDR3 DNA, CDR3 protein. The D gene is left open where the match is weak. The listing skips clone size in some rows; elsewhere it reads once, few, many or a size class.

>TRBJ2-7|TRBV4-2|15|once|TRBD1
TGTGCCAGCAGCCAAGAGGGACAGGACACCTACGAGCAGTACTTC
CASSQEGQDTYEQYF
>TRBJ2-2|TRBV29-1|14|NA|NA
TGCAGCGTCACCTTTCCGGTGTCCGCCGGGGAGCTGTTTTTT
CSVTFPVSAGELFF
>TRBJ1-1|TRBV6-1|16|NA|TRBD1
TGTGCCAGCAGTGCGGGGGCAGGGGGCGCTTACACTGAAGCTTTCTTT
CASSAGAGGAYTEAFF
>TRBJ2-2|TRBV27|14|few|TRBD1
TGTGCCAGCAGCGGACAGGGGGACACCGGGGAGCTGTTTTTT
CASSGQGDTGELFF
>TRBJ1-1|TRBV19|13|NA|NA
TGTGCCAGTAGTATAGGGTCGAACACTGAAGCTTTCTTT
CASSIGSNTEAFF
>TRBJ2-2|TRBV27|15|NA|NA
TGTGCCAGCAGCCTCGGGCTAGTGAACACCGGGGAGCTGTTTTTT
CASSLGLVNTGELFF
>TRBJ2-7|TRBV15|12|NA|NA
TGTGCCACCAGCAGAGATTCTGTCGAGCAGTACTTC
CATSRDSVEQYF
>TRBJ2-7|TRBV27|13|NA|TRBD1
TGTGCCAGCGCTCGGGACAGTACCTACGAGCAGTACTTC
CASARDSTYEQYF
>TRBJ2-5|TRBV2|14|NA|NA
TGTGCCAGCAGCCTGACGGGGCCTAGAGAGACCCAGTACTTC
CASSLTGPRETQYF
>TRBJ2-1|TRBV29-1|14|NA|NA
TGCAGCGTTGAATACAGGGCCCCGTACAATGAGCAGTTCTTC
CSVEYRAPYNEQFF
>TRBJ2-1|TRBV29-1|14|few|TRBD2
TGCAGCGTCCCTGGCCGGCTAGCGGACAATGAGCAGTTCTTC
CSVPGRLADNEQFF
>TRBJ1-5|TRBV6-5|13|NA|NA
TGTGCCAGCAGTTACGGGCAGAATCAGCCCCAGCATTTT
CASSYGQNQPQHF
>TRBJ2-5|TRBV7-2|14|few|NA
TGTGCCAGCAGCTTAGCCTTACACCAAGAGACCCAGTACTTC
CASSLALHQETQYF
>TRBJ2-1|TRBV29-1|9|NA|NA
TGCAGCGTACTCAATGAGCAGTTCTTC
CSVLNEQFF
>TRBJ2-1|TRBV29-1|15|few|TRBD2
TGCAGCGTTGAAGGAGCGGGAGGGGTCTACAATGAGCAGTTCTTC
CSVEGAGGVYNEQFF
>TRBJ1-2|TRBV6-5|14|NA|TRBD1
TGTGCCAGCAGTACTACAGGGGGCGCGGATGGCTACACCTTC
CASSTTGGADGYTF
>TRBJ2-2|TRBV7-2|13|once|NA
TGTGCCAGCAGCTCCGGGGTCACCGGGGAGCTGTTTTTT
CASSSGVTGELFF
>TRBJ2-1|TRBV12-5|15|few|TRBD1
TGTGCTAGTGGTCGGTACGGCGGGACAGGCAATGAGCAGTTCTTC
CASGRYGGTGNEQFF
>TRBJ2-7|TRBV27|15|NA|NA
TGTGCCAGCAGTTTAACCGTCGGACGGACCTACGAGCAGTACTTC
CASSLTVGRTYEQYF